This T cell receptor beta chain was recovered during a study of identical twins. This clonotype was detected a few times. Its antigen is unknown. Points from the study as a whole: Insertions were reduced in abundant cord blood beta clonotypes but not in memory repertoires. Not following the same donors, the study drew its conclusions from cross-sectional statistical analysis. Invariant T cells like MAIT and iNKT could partly confound the zero-insertion analyses.

Each CDR3 protein gets one entry after TCRdb re-called the 5' RACE reads with MiXCR. The repertoire holds around 650,000 distinct CDR3 sequences, with under 8.5% as singletons. Donors uniformly comprised healthy Caucasians. V lost 0 bases and J lost 6, with 17 bases in between. This CDR3 is built from 16 residues. The germline CDR1 and CDR2 sequences are SGHDN and FVKESK. The data were also submitted as part of a second study, on yellow fever vaccine responses in identical twins.

This clonotype originated in a woman younger than 35 in good health. The rearrangement uses TRBV14 and TRBJ1-2; D remains ambiguous. Sequences were obtained from PBMCs. CDR3 sequence: CASSQDVPGGIHGYTF. The DNA for the CDR3 is TGTGCCAGCAGCCAAGATGTCCCGGGCGGAATTCATGGCTACACCTTC.